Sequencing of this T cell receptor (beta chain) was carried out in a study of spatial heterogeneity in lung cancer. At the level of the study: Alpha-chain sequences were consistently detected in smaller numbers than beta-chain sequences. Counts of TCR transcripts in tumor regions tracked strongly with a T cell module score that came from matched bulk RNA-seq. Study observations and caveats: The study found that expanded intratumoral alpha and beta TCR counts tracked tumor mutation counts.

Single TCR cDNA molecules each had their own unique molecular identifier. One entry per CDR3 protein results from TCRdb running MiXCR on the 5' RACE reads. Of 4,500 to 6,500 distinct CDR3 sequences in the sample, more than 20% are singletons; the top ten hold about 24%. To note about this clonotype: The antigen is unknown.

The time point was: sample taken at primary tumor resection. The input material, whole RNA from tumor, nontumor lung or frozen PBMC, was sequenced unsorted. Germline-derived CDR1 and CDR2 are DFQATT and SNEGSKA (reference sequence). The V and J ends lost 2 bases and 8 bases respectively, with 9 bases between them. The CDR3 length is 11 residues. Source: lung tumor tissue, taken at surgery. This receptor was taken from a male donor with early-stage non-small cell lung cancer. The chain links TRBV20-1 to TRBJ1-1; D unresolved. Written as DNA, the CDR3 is TGCAGTGCTAGAAGGGCAAAAGAAGCTTTCTTT. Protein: CSARRAKEAFF.